Sequencing of this T cell receptor beta chain was carried out in a study of blood T cell repertoires in COVID-19. Study at large: Spain, Italy and the United States supplied samples that represented acute and convalescent COVID-19. T cells, B-cell-depleted T cells, or PBMCs supplied cDNA or gDNA.

Trimming pared 5 bases from V and 7 bases from J, leaving 14 bases between. CDR1 is SGHAT, CDR2 FQDESV, per germline (reference sequence). CDR3 length: 13 amino acids. Original analysis: Counts of nucleated cells, estimated from reference gene primer amplification, were obtained. Clones were read by immunoSEQ multiplex PCR, and TCRdb kept only the in-frame ones, dropping some. V and J calls plus clone size are reproduced from that table; the DNA served to infer D and trimming. Among about 140,000 clones listed, 70% to 90% were seen once. The source is a human donor in a cohort sampled during active COVID-19. The specimen was peripheral blood. This chain uses TRBV11-1 with TRBJ1-2; D may be TRBD1 (6 bases). DNA for the CDR3: TGTGCCAGCAGCCCTGGGTGGGGGCTTGGCTACACCTTC. Translation: CASSPGWGLGYTF.